The sequence of this T cell receptor beta chain was determined in a study of shared clonotypes between healthy human individuals. Study-wide findings and caveats: With a handful of donors compared, around 4.7% of naive CD4 clonotypes were shared.

The naive CD8 subset, CD45RO-negative cells positively selected for CCR7, excluded terminally differentiated effector memory CD45RA+ cells. Every donor was a Caucasian adult from Nashville, Tennessee. There are 16 residues in the CDR3. Germline CDR1 is MDHEN and CDR2 is SYDVKM. V lost 7 bases, J lost 4 bases, and 13 bases stayed unmatched. A word on this clone: Its antigen is still unknown.

TCRdb keeps only in-frame clones here, not all; method: immunoSEQ multiplex PCR. The data show millions of clones, about 94% seen once. The clonotype originates from a man between 18 and 35 years old in good health. The V gene is TRBV28, the J gene TRBJ2-3; TRBD2 matches 8 bases. Sequenced: naive CD8+ T cells sorted from blood. The CDR3 sequence: CASNNPGGAESDTQYF. Here the CDR3 DNA reads TGTGCCAGCAACAACCCGGGGGGGGCCGAATCAGATACGCAGTATTTT. Variable domain in full (rest from reference TRBV28 and TRBJ2-3): DVKVTQSSRYLVKRTGEKVFLECVQDMDHENMFWYRQDPGLGLRLIYFSYDVKMKEKGDIPEGYSVSREKKERFSLILESASTNQTSMYLCASNNPGGAESDTQYFGPGTRLTVL.